A selection of T cell receptor beta chains follows, all from one sample in a study of blood T cells in healthy people across ages. TCRdb reanalysed the 5' RACE reads using MiXCR and keeps one entry per CDR3 protein. The data hold 1,500,000 or so distinct CDR3 sequences, with 40% to 45% observed a single time. The material sequenced was blood. The receptor set was obtained from a woman aged 18-35 years in good health. Both conserved end residues are trimmed from each CDR3. The order of the fields is V gene, CDR3 protein.

v_gene: TRBV9
CDR3aa: ASSVVAGADTQY

v_gene: TRBV4-1
CDR3aa: ASSHTTGPTEAF

v_gene: TRBV4-1
CDR3aa: ASSLGGRASQNTEAF

v_gene: TRBV29-1
CDR3aa: SVGNDPGNEQY

v_gene: TRBV30
CDR3aa: ACETGTGGTEAF

v_gene: TRBV27
CDR3aa: ASSLWQDLAKNIQY

v_gene: TRBV7-2
CDR3aa: ASSFKQLNEQF

v_gene: TRBV12-3/TRBV12-4
CDR3aa: ASSWTADQTEAF

v_gene: TRBV4-3
CDR3aa: ASSPHGTAVFSEQY

v_gene: TRBV20-1
CDR3aa: SAARDYLKSSYNEQF

v_gene: TRBV4-3
CDR3aa: ASSQAGTGNTEAF

v_gene: TRBV7-2
CDR3aa: ASSLGRQETQY